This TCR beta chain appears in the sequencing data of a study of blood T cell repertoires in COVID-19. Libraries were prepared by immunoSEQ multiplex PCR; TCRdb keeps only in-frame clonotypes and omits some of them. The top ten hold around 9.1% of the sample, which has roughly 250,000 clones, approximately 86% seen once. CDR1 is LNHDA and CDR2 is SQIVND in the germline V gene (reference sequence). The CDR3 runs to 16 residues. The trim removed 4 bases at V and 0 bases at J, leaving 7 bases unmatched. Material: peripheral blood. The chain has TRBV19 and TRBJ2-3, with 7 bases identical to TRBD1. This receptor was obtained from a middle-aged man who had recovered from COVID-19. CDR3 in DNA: TGTGCCAGTAGTAATAGACAGGGACCTAGCACAGATACGCAGTATTTT. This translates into CASSNRQGPSTDTQYF. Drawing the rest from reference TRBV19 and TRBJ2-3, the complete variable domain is DGGITQSPKYLFRKEGQNVTLSCEQNLNHDAMYWYRQDPGQGLRLIYYSQIVNDFQKGDIAEGYSVSREKKESFPLTVTSAQKNPTAFYLCASSNRQGPSTDTQYFGPGTRLTVL.